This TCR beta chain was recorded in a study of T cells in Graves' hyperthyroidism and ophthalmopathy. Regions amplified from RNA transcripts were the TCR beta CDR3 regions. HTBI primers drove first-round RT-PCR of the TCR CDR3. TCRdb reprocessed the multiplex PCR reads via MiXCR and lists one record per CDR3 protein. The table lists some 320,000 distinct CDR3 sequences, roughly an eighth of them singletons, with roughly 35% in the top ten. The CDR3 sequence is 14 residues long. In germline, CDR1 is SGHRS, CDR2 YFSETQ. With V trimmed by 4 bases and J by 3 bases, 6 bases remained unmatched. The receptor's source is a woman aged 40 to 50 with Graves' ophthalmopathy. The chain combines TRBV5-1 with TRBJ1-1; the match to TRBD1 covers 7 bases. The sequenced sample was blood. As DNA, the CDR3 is TGCGCCAGCAGCGGAGGACAGGCCTACACTGAAGCTTTCTTT. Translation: CASSGGQAYTEAFF.